What follows are 10 T cell receptor beta chains derived from one specimen sequenced in a study of monozygotic twins with inflammatory bowel disease. TCRdb re-called the 5' RACE reads and catalogs CDR3 proteins one per entry, DNA excluded. Its table lists under 350,000 distinct CDR3 sequences. Source material: blood. Every receptor here comes from a human donor with ulcerative colitis or Crohn's disease, or a healthy co-twin of an affected twin (not recorded which).

The V gene is TRBV28, the J gene TRBJ2-4; as DNA is missing, the TRBD2 call by TCRdb cannot be tested. Germline V gives CDR1 MDHEN, CDR2 SYDVKM. This CDR3 has 18 residues. The CDR3: CASSSLAGVGLAKNIQYF.

V gene TRBV30 combines with J gene TRBJ1-5; there is no DNA to check the TCRdb D call of TRBD1. CDR1 is GTSNPN and CDR2 is SVGIG in the germline V gene (reference sequence). The CDR3 totals 13 residues. CDR3 residues: CAWSSQGEQPQHF.

This chain links TRBV9 with TRBJ2-1; the D call from TCRdb, TRBD2, cannot be confirmed without DNA. The CDR3 has 16 residues. CDR1 SGDLS and CDR2 YYNGEE come from the germline V gene. CDR3: CASSSGEGTDGNEQFF.

This chain connects TRBV7-2 to TRBJ1-1. CDR1 and CDR2 (germline): SGHTA, FQGNSA. The CDR3 runs to 13 residues. The CDR3 protein is CASSLVRLAEAFF.

The chain links TRBV28 to TRBJ2-1; TCRdb names TRBD1, which stays unverified in the absence of DNA. CDR1 is MDHEN and CDR2 is SYDVKM in the germline V gene. The CDR3 consists of 15 residues. CDR3 sequence: CASSYSGGNYNEQFF.

The V call is TRBV3-1, the J call TRBJ2-7. Germline CDR1 is LGHDT and CDR2 is YNNKEL (reference sequence). CDR3 size: 13 residues. The CDR3 protein is CASSQENFYEQYF.

V and J are TRBV29-1 and TRBJ2-1; the D call from TCRdb, TRBD1, cannot be confirmed without DNA. Germline lookup yields CDR1 SQVTM and CDR2 ANQGSEA. The CDR3 consists of 12 residues. The CDR3 spells CSVGAGRNEQFF.

The V and J genes are TRBV12-3 or TRBV12-4 and TRBJ2-7. The CDR3 covers 13 residues. The CDR3 here is CASSYDKVYEQYF.

The rearrangement uses TRBV28 and TRBJ2-5; the TCRdb D gene call, TRBD1, has no DNA to confirm it. The CDR3 has 16 residues. The V gene's germline CDR1 is MDHEN and CDR2 SYDVKM. CDR3 amino acids: CASSLWASGGQETQYF.

CDR3 in amino acids: CASSLGQSSPLHF. The gene calls are TRBV5-1 and TRBJ1-6; TCRdb lists TRBD1, though no DNA is available to test this call. The CDR3 is 13 residues long. Germline V gene sequence: CDR1 SGHRS, CDR2 YFSETQ. Combining the CDR3 with reference TRBV5-1 and TRBJ1-6 gives the whole variable domain KAGVTQTPRYLIKTRGQQVTLSCSPISGHRSVSWYQQTPGQGLQFLFEYFSETQRNKGNFPGRFSGRQFSNSRSEMNVSTLELGDSALYLCASSLGQSSPLHFGNGTRLTVT.